The rows below give T cell receptor beta chains drawn from one sample of a study of blood T cell repertoires in COVID-19. TCRdb's copy holds only in-frame clones and misses some; the assay was immunoSEQ multiplex PCR. The sample lists 100,000 to 150,000 clones; about 85% were seen once. Sequencing was performed on peripheral blood. These receptor sequences come from a man between 60 and 75 years old with acute or convalescent COVID-19. CDR3s include the opening cysteine and the closing phenylalanine or tryptophan. The order of the fields is D gene, V gene, J gene, clone size, CDR3 protein, CDR3 DNA. The D gene is left open where the match is weak. Some rows have no size entry. The others give once, few or many, or a class for an expanded clone.

d_gene: TRBD2; v_gene: TRBV5-8; j_gene: TRBJ2-5; abundance: NA; CDR3aa: CASTSSGSKTQYF; CDR3nt: TGTGCCAGCACCTCTAGCGGGAGCAAGACCCAGTACTTC
d_gene: TRBD1; v_gene: TRBV28; j_gene: TRBJ1-5; abundance: NA; CDR3aa: CASSFPTTGARKPQHF; CDR3nt: TGTGCCAGCAGTTTCCCGACGACAGGGGCCAGGAAGCCCCAGCATTTT
d_gene: TRBD1; v_gene: TRBV5-1; j_gene: TRBJ1-1; abundance: NA; CDR3aa: CASSRAGTVATEAFF; CDR3nt: TGCGCCAGCAGCAGGGCGGGGACAGTGGCCACTGAAGCTTTCTTT
d_gene: TRBD1; v_gene: TRBV28; j_gene: TRBJ1-4; abundance: NA; CDR3aa: CASSPSAGGRREKLFF; CDR3nt: TGTGCCAGCAGTCCCTCGGCAGGGGGCAGGCGGGAAAAACTGTTTTTT
d_gene: NA; v_gene: TRBV19; j_gene: TRBJ1-1; abundance: NA; CDR3aa: CASSRVGTEAFF; CDR3nt: TGTGCCAGTAGTCGAGTCGGCACTGAAGCTTTCTTT
d_gene: TRBD1; v_gene: TRBV5-1; j_gene: TRBJ2-2; abundance: few; CDR3aa: CASSLDGQGNTGELFF; CDR3nt: TGCGCCAGCAGCTTGGACGGACAGGGGAACACCGGGGAGCTGTTTTTT
d_gene: NA; v_gene: TRBV19; j_gene: TRBJ1-5; abundance: few; CDR3aa: CASTAPSGKGNQPQHF; CDR3nt: TGTGCCAGTACCGCACCCTCGGGAAAGGGCAATCAGCCCCAGCATTTT
d_gene: TRBD1; v_gene: TRBV19; j_gene: TRBJ1-6; abundance: NA; CDR3aa: CASSIPGQGQNSPLHF; CDR3nt: TGTGCCAGTAGTATACCCGGACAGGGTCAAAATTCACCCCTCCACTTT
d_gene: TRBD2; v_gene: TRBV12-5; j_gene: TRBJ2-1; abundance: NA; CDR3aa: CASGVAGGAYNEQFF; CDR3nt: TGTGCTAGTGGCGTAGCGGGAGGGGCCTACAATGAGCAGTTCTTC
d_gene: TRBD1; v_gene: TRBV15; j_gene: TRBJ1-2; abundance: NA; CDR3aa: CATSGDRVYGYTF; CDR3nt: TGTGCCACCAGCGGAGACAGGGTCTATGGCTACACCTTC
d_gene: NA; v_gene: TRBV10-3; j_gene: TRBJ1-6; abundance: NA; CDR3aa: CAIGKTGTDNSPLHF; CDR3nt: TGTGCCATCGGAAAGACAGGAACAGATAATTCACCCCTCCACTTT
d_gene: NA; v_gene: TRBV7-2; j_gene: TRBJ2-2; abundance: once; CDR3aa: CASSWKPGMELFF; CDR3nt: TGTGCCAGCAGCTGGAAGCCGGGGATGGAGCTGTTTTTT
d_gene: NA; v_gene: TRBV3-1/TRBV3-2; j_gene: TRBJ2-3; abundance: NA; CDR3aa: CASSRQGTDTQYF; CDR3nt: TGTGCCAGCAGCCGTCAGGGCACAGATACGCAGTATTTT
d_gene: TRBD1; v_gene: TRBV27; j_gene: TRBJ2-1; abundance: NA; CDR3aa: CASSFQGANNEQFF; CDR3nt: TGTGCCAGCAGTTTTCAGGGGGCGAACAATGAGCAGTTCTTC
d_gene: TRBD2; v_gene: TRBV7-9; j_gene: TRBJ2-1; abundance: once; CDR3aa: CASSVTSGRAFEQFF; CDR3nt: TGTGCCAGCAGCGTAACTAGCGGGAGGGCCTTTGAGCAGTTCTTC
d_gene: NA; v_gene: TRBV28; j_gene: TRBJ2-4; abundance: NA; CDR3aa: CASSPVGLLAKNIQYF; CDR3nt: TGTGCCAGCAGCCCCGTAGGACTGCTAGCCAAAAACATTCAGTACTTC
d_gene: NA; v_gene: TRBV7-8; j_gene: TRBJ2-3; abundance: NA; CDR3aa: CASSLARVEDTQYF; CDR3nt: TGTGCCAGCAGCTTAGCCCGAGTGGAGGATACGCAGTATTTT
d_gene: TRBD2; v_gene: TRBV7-3; j_gene: TRBJ2-1; abundance: few; CDR3aa: CASSSRTSPGDEQFF; CDR3nt: TGTGCCAGCAGCTCACGGACTAGCCCCGGCGATGAGCAGTTCTTC
d_gene: TRBD1; v_gene: TRBV6-5; j_gene: TRBJ1-2; abundance: NA; CDR3aa: CASSPDRGRGYTF; CDR3nt: TGTGCCAGCAGTCCCGACAGGGGAAGAGGCTACACCTTC
d_gene: NA; v_gene: TRBV19; j_gene: TRBJ1-5; abundance: NA; CDR3aa: CASTGQPPNQPQHF; CDR3nt: TGTGCCAGTACCGGACAGCCGCCGAATCAGCCCCAGCATTTT
d_gene: NA; v_gene: TRBV20-1; j_gene: TRBJ2-1; abundance: once; CDR3aa: CSASRGNEQFF; CDR3nt: TGCAGTGCTTCTAGGGGTAATGAGCAGTTCTTC
d_gene: NA; v_gene: TRBV2; j_gene: TRBJ1-5; abundance: NA; CDR3aa: CASIADRVSNQPQHF; CDR3nt: TGTGCCAGCATAGCGGACCGGGTTAGCAATCAGCCCCAGCATTTT
d_gene: TRBD1; v_gene: TRBV7-9; j_gene: TRBJ1-2; abundance: once; CDR3aa: CASSTRTGSDGYTF; CDR3nt: TGTGCCAGCAGCACGCGGACAGGGTCGGATGGCTACACCTTC
d_gene: TRBD1; v_gene: TRBV19; j_gene: TRBJ1-4; abundance: NA; CDR3aa: CASQGQAQVEKLFF; CDR3nt: TGTGCCAGTCAAGGACAGGCCCAGGTCGAAAAACTGTTTTTT
d_gene: TRBD2; v_gene: TRBV11-2; j_gene: TRBJ2-2; abundance: NA; CDR3aa: CASSSGLAGGRTGELFF; CDR3nt: TGTGCCAGCAGCTCGGGACTAGCGGGAGGGCGGACCGGGGAGCTGTTTTTT
d_gene: NA; v_gene: TRBV28; j_gene: TRBJ1-5; abundance: once; CDR3aa: CASSLGGQPQHF; CDR3nt: TGTGCCAGCAGTTTAGGGGGGCAGCCCCAGCATTTT
d_gene: NA; v_gene: TRBV29-1; j_gene: TRBJ2-7; abundance: NA; CDR3aa: CSAGLTGREQYF; CDR3nt: TGCAGCGCGGGTTTGACAGGGAGGGAGCAGTACTTC
d_gene: TRBD2; v_gene: TRBV5-8; j_gene: TRBJ2-1; abundance: NA; CDR3aa: CASSLGTSERPYNEQFF; CDR3nt: TGTGCCAGCAGCTTGGGTACTAGCGAGCGGCCCTACAATGAGCAGTTCTTC
d_gene: TRBD1; v_gene: TRBV6-5; j_gene: TRBJ2-7; abundance: NA; CDR3aa: CATQGTGTSEQYF; CDR3nt: TGTGCCACCCAGGGGACAGGGACCAGCGAGCAGTACTTC
d_gene: TRBD2; v_gene: TRBV5-1; j_gene: TRBJ2-2; abundance: NA; CDR3aa: CASSLPTSGSFVGAGELFF; CDR3nt: TGCGCCAGCAGCCTCCCGACTAGCGGGAGCTTCGTAGGCGCCGGGGAGCTGTTTTTT
d_gene: TRBD1; v_gene: TRBV27; j_gene: TRBJ2-1; abundance: NA; CDR3aa: CASRRKGQGNVNEQFF; CDR3nt: TGTGCCAGCAGGCGGAAAGGACAGGGGAACGTTAATGAGCAGTTCTTC
d_gene: TRBD2; v_gene: TRBV7-9; j_gene: TRBJ2-1; abundance: NA; CDR3aa: CASTLAGLISYNEQFF; CDR3nt: TGTGCCAGCACCTTAGCGGGCTTAATCTCCTACAATGAGCAGTTCTTC
d_gene: NA; v_gene: TRBV18; j_gene: TRBJ2-7; abundance: NA; CDR3aa: CASSQGPMGGEQYF; CDR3nt: TGTGCCAGCTCACAGGGACCTATGGGGGGTGAGCAGTACTTC
d_gene: NA; v_gene: TRBV29-1; j_gene: TRBJ2-7; abundance: NA; CDR3aa: CSAGIGVFGEQYF; CDR3nt: TGCAGCGCCGGGATCGGAGTTTTTGGCGAGCAGTACTTC
d_gene: NA; v_gene: TRBV2; j_gene: TRBJ1-2; abundance: NA; CDR3aa: CASRGGAGWGYTF; CDR3nt: TGTGCCAGCAGAGGCGGGGCAGGGTGGGGCTACACCTTC
d_gene: TRBD1; v_gene: TRBV5-1; j_gene: TRBJ1-4; abundance: NA; CDR3aa: CASSSYRGTGEKLFF; CDR3nt: TGCGCCAGCAGCTCCTACAGGGGGACAGGCGAAAAACTGTTTTTT
d_gene: NA; v_gene: TRBV10-1; j_gene: TRBJ2-5; abundance: NA; CDR3aa: CASSDGVETQYF; CDR3nt: TGCGCCAGCAGTGACGGGGTTGAGACCCAGTACTTC
d_gene: NA; v_gene: TRBV2; j_gene: TRBJ1-2; abundance: NA; CDR3aa: CASSVGTRYGYTF; CDR3nt: TGTGCCAGCAGCGTAGGGACACGCTATGGCTACACCTTC
d_gene: NA; v_gene: TRBV7-6; j_gene: TRBJ1-1; abundance: NA; CDR3aa: CASSLRTAMNTEAFF; CDR3nt: TGTGCCAGCAGCTTGAGGACAGCAATGAACACTGAAGCTTTCTTT
d_gene: NA; v_gene: TRBV19; j_gene: TRBJ2-6; abundance: NA; CDR3aa: CASSTNSGANVLTF; CDR3nt: TGTGCCAGTAGTACAAACTCTGGGGCCAACGTCCTGACTTTC
d_gene: NA; v_gene: TRBV5-5; j_gene: TRBJ1-2; abundance: NA; CDR3aa: CASSLDRNYGYTF; CDR3nt: TGTGCCAGCAGCCTCGACAGGAACTATGGCTACACCTTC
d_gene: TRBD1; v_gene: TRBV7-4; j_gene: TRBJ2-7; abundance: NA; CDR3aa: CASSLDRGQGRYEQYF; CDR3nt: TGTGCCAGCAGCTTAGATCGGGGACAGGGGAGGTACGAGCAGTACTTC
d_gene: NA; v_gene: TRBV7-9; j_gene: TRBJ2-5; abundance: once; CDR3aa: CASSFLRPGQETQYF; CDR3nt: TGTGCCAGCAGCTTCCTACGTCCAGGTCAAGAGACCCAGTACTTC
d_gene: NA; v_gene: TRBV29-1; j_gene: TRBJ2-1; abundance: NA; CDR3aa: CSVEMRDIPREQFF; CDR3nt: TGCAGCGTTGAAATGAGAGATATACCTCGTGAGCAGTTCTTC
d_gene: NA; v_gene: TRBV18; j_gene: TRBJ2-1; abundance: few; CDR3aa: CASSPVTATYNEQFF; CDR3nt: TGTGCCAGCTCACCAGTTACAGCCACCTACAATGAGCAGTTCTTC
d_gene: TRBD1; v_gene: TRBV3-1/TRBV3-2; j_gene: TRBJ1-2; abundance: NA; CDR3aa: CASSYRGFGEYGYTF; CDR3nt: TGTGCCAGCAGCTACAGGGGATTTGGAGAATATGGCTACACCTTC
d_gene: TRBD1; v_gene: TRBV2; j_gene: TRBJ1-4; abundance: NA; CDR3aa: CASTTGGRATNEKLFF; CDR3nt: TGTGCCAGCACGACAGGGGGAAGAGCAACTAATGAAAAACTGTTTTTT